This T cell receptor (beta chain) was recovered during a study of T cell responses to AZD1222 COVID-19 vaccine. Study-wide results and caveats: Clonal diversity was possibly underestimated, and the donors were mostly white British, with more females.

As regards this clone: Antigen unknown.

The CDR3 covers 18 residues. Germline trimming cut 7 bases from V and 0 bases from J; bases unmatched to any gene: 13. Germline CDR1 and CDR2: LGHDT and YNNKEL (reference sequence). Sequenced by immunoSEQ multiplex PCR; TCRdb stores in-frame clones only, minus some. The repertoire holds 90,000 to 150,000 clones, more than 80% seen once, with roughly 4.2% in the top ten. Material: peripheral blood, obtained 28 days after the second dose of the MenACWY control vaccine. The receptor comes from an adult who received the MenACWY meningococcal vaccine as a control. The chain combines TRBV3-1 (or the pseudogene TRBV3-2) with TRBJ2-1, with 9 bases lining up with TRBD2. CDR3 sequence (DNA): TGTGCCAGCACCCGTCTTGGGGCTAGCGGGATCTCCTACAATGAGCAGTTCTTC. Encoded protein: CASTRLGASGISYNEQFF.